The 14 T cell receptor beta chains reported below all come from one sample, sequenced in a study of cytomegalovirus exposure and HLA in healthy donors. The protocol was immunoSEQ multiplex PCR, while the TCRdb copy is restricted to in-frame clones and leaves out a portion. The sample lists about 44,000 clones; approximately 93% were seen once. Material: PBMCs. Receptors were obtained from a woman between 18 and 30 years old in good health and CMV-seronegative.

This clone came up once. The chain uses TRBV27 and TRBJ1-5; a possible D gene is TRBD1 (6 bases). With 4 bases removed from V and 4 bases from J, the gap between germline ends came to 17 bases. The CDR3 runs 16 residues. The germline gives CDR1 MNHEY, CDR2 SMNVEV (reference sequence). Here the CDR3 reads CASSSTDRSRNQPQHF. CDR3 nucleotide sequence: TGTGCCAGCAGTTCCACCGACAGGAGTAGGAATCAGCCCCAGCATTTT.

DNA of the CDR3: TGTGCCAGCAGCTCACAGGGGGCGAACACCGGGGAGCTGTTTTTT. This translates into CASSSQGANTGELFF. The chain carries TRBV7-3 and TRBJ2-2; 8 nucleotides line up with TRBD1. Per germline, CDR1 SGHTA and CDR2 FQGTGA. The CDR3 has 15 amino acids. Losses at the gene ends were 4 bases for V and 0 bases for J; bases not matched to a gene: 1.

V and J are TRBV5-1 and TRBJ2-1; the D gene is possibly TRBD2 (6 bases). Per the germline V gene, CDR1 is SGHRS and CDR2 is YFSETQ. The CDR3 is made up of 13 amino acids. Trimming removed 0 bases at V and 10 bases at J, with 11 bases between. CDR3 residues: CASSLGPGGEQFF. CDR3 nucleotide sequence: TGCGCCAGCAGCTTGGGCCCTGGGGGGGAGCAGTTCTTC.

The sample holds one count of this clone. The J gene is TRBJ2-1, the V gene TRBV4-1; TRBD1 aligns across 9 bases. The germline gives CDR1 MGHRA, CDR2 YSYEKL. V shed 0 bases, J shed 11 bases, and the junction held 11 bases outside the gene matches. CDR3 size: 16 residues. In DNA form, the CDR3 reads TGCGCCAGCAGCCAAGAAAGGGGGGACAGGGCCGAACAGCAGTTCTTC. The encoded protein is CASSQERGDRAEQQFF.

The CDR3 region has the DNA TGTGCCAGCAGCCCGGCGGCGCAGAGGATTTCCGAGCAGTACTTC. Protein sequence: CASSPAAQRISEQYF. The chain carries TRBV28 and TRBJ2-7, with D unresolved. CDR1 and CDR2 from the germline V gene are MDHEN and SYDVKM. The CDR3 sequence is 15 residues long. Trimming stripped 6 bases from V and 6 bases from J, with 21 bases between.

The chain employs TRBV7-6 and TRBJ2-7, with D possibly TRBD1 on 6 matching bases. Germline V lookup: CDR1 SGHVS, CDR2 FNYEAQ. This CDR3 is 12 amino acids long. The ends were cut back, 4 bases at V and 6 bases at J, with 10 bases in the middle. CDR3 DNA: TGTGCCAGCAGCTGGACAGATGCCGAGCAGTACTTC. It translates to CASSWTDAEQYF.

The CDR3 sequence is CASSARLAGGEEQYF. The CDR3, as DNA: TGTGCCAGCAGTGCCCGACTAGCGGGAGGTGAAGAGCAGTACTTC. The chain combines TRBV28 with TRBJ2-7; 13 nucleotides line up with TRBD2. CDR3 length: 15 amino acids. CDR1 and CDR2 (germline): MDHEN, SYDVKM. Losses at the gene ends were 5 bases for V and 7 bases for J; bases not matched to a gene: 8.

As DNA, the CDR3 is TGTGCCAGTAGTGCGCGGGGGACAGGGGGTAGCACAGATACGCAGTATTTT. Its translation: CASSARGTGGSTDTQYF. J is TRBJ2-3 and V is TRBV19; TRBD1 agrees at 11 bases. CDR1 LNHDA and CDR2 SQIVND come from the germline V gene (reference sequence). With 5 bases clipped from V and 0 bases from J, the junction kept 7 bases outside the gene matches. CDR3 length: 17 residues.

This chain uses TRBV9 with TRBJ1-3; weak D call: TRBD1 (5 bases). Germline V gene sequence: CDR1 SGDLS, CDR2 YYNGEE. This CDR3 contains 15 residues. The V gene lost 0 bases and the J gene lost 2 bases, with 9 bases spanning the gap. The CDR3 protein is CASSVGSGPGNTIYF. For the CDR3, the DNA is TGTGCCAGCAGCGTAGGTTCAGGGCCTGGAAACACCATATATTTT.

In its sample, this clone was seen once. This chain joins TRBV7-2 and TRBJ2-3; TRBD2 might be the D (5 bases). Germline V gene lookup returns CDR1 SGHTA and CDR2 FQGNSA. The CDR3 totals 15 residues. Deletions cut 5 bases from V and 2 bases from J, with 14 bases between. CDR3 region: CASSALGQTTDTQYF. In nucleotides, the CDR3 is TGTGCCAGCAGCGCACTAGGGCAAACCACAGATACGCAGTATTTT. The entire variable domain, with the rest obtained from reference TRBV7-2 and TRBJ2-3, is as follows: GAGVSQSPSNKVTEKGKDVELRCDPISGHTALYWYRQSLGQGLEFLIYFQGNSAPDKSGLPSDRFSAERTGGSVSTLTIQRTQQEDSAVYLCASSALGQTTDTQYFGPGTRLTVL.

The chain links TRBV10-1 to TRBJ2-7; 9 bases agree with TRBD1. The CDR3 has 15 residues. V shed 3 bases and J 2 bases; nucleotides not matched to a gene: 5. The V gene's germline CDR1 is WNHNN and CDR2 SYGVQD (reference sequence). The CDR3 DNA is TGCGCCAGCAGTGATGGGGACAGGGACGCCTACGAGCAGTACTTC. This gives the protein CASSDGDRDAYEQYF.

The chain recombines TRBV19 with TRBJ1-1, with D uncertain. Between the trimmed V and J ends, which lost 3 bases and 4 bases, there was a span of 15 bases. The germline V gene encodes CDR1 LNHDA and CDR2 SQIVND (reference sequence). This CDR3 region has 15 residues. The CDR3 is CASSMRGAVGTEAFF. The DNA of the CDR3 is TGTGCCAGTAGTATGCGTGGAGCTGTTGGCACTGAAGCTTTCTTT.

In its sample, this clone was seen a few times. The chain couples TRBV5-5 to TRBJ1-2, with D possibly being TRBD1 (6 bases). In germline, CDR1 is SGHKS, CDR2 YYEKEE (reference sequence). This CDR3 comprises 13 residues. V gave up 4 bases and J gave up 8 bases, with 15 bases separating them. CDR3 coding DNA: TGTGCCAGCAGCCCGACGGGGACAAGCGGCTACACCTTC. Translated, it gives CASSPTGTSGYTF.

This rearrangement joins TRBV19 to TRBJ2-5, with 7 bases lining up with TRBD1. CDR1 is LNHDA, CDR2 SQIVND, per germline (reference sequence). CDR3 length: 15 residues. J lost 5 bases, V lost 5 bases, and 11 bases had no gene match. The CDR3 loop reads CASSATTGLRETQYF. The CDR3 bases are TGTGCCAGTAGTGCAACGACAGGGCTGAGGGAGACCCAGTACTTC.